This T cell receptor beta chain was profiled in a study of blood T cell repertoires in COVID-19. Original analysis: Estimated nucleated cell counts came from reference gene primer amplification. Profiled with immunoSEQ multiplex PCR; TCRdb holds only in-frame clones, not every one. V, J and clone size are those of that table, while D and trimming were read from the DNA. Among some 160,000 clones listed, around 82% were seen once. This clone occurred a few times. V lost 2 bases to trimming and J lost 5 bases, with 17 bases between them. CDR3 length equals 15 residues. In germline, CDR1 is SGHRS, CDR2 YFSETQ.

This chain uses TRBV5-1 with TRBJ2-7; possibly TRBD1 for D (6 bases). Sequencing was done on a sample of peripheral blood. The sequence was obtained from a woman between 65 and 79 years old who had recovered from COVID-19. The CDR3, as DNA: TGCGCCAGCAGCTTAACAGGGACGGGTGCGGACGAGCAGTACTTC. Amino acid sequence: CASSLTGTGADEQYF. Complete variable domain (other parts from reference TRBV5-1 and TRBJ2-7): KAGVTQTPRYLIKTRGQQVTLSCSPISGHRSVSWYQQTPGQGLQFLFEYFSETQRNKGNFPGRFSGRQFSNSRSEMNVSTLELGDSALYLCASSLTGTGADEQYFGPGTRLTVT.